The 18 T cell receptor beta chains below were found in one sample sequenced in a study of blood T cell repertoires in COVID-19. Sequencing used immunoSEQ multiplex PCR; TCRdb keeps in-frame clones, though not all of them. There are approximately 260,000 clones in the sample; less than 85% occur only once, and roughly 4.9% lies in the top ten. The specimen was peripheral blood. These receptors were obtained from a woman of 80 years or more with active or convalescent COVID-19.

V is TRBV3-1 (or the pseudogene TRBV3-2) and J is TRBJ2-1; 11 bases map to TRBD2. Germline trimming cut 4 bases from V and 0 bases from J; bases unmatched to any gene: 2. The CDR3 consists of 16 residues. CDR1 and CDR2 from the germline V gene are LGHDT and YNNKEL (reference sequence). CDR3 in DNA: TGTGCCAGCAGCCGAACTAGCGGGGGCTCCTACAATGAGCAGTTCTTC. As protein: CASSRTSGGSYNEQFF.

The CDR3 sequence is CASSLAGVTGTQYF. As DNA, the CDR3 is TGTGCCAGCAGCCTAGCGGGAGTAACGGGGACCCAGTACTTC. This rearrangement joins TRBV27 to TRBJ2-5, with 10 bases matching TRBD2. The CDR3 runs to 14 residues. Germline V lookup: CDR1 MNHEY, CDR2 SMNVEV (reference sequence). With V trimmed by 6 bases and J by 7 bases, 8 bases remained unmatched.

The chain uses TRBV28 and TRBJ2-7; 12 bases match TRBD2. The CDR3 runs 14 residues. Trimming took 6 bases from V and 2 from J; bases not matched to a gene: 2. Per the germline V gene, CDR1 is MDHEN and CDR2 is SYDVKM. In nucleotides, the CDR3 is TGTGCCAGCAGACCTAGCGGGAGGGCCTACGAGCAGTACTTC. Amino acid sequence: CASRPSGRAYEQYF.

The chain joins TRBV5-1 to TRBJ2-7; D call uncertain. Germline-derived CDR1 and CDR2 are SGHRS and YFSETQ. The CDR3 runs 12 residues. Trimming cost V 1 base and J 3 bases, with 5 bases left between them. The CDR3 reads CASSLPSYEQYF. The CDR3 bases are TGCGCCAGCAGCTTGCCGAGCTACGAGCAGTACTTC.

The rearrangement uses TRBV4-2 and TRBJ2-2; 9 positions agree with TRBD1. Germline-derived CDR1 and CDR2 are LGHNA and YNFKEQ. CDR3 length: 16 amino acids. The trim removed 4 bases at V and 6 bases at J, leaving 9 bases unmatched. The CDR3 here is CASSLRDREVSGELFF. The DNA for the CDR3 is TGTGCCAGCAGCCTCCGGGACAGGGAGGTTTCCGGGGAGCTGTTTTTT.

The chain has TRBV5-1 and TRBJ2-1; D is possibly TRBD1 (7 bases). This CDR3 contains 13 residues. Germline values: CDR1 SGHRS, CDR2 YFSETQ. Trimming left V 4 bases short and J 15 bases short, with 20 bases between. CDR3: CASSNRGGDTAFF. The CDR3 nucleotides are TGCGCCAGCAGCAACAGGGGCGGGGATACGGCGTTCTTC.

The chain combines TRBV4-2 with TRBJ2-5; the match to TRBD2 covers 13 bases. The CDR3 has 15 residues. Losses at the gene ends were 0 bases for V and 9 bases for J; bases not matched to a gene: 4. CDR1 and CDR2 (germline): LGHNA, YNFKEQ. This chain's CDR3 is CASSQELAGGGSQYF. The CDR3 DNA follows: TGTGCCAGCAGCCAAGAACTAGCGGGAGGGGGATCCCAGTACTTC.

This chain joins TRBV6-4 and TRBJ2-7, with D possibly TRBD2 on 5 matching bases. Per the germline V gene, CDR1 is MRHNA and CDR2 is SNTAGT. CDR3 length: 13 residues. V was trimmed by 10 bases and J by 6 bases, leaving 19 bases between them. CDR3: CATSPDLTTEQYF. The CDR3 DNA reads TGTGCCACAAGTCCGGACTTAACCACCGAGCAGTACTTC.

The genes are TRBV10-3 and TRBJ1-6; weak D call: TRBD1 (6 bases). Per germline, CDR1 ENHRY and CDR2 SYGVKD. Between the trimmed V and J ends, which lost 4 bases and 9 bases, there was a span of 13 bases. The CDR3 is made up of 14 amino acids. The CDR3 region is CAISGQVVGSPLHF. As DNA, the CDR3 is TGTGCCATCAGTGGACAGGTAGTAGGTTCACCCCTCCACTTT.

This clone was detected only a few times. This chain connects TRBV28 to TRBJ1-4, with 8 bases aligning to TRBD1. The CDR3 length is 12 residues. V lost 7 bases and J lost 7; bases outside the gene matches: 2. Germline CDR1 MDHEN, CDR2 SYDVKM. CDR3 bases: TGTGCCAGCATTGACAGGGGTGAAAAACTGTTTTTT. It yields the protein CASIDRGEKLFF.

The CDR3 DNA sequence: TGTGCCAGCAGCTTATCGCGGGGGATTCGGTTTGAAAAACTGTTTTTT. Translating gives CASSLSRGIRFEKLFF. This chain connects TRBV7-8 to TRBJ1-4; a weak D match, TRBD1 (5 bases). V was cut by 2 bases and J by 7 bases, with 17 bases left in between. Germline V lookup: CDR1 SGHVS, CDR2 FQNEAQ. The CDR3 extends over 16 amino acids.

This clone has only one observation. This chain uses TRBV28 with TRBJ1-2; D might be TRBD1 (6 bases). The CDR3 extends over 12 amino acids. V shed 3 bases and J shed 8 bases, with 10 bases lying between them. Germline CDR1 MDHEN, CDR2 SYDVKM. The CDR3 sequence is CASSFRGGGYTF. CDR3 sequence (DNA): TGTGCCAGCAGTTTCAGGGGTGGAGGCTACACCTTC.

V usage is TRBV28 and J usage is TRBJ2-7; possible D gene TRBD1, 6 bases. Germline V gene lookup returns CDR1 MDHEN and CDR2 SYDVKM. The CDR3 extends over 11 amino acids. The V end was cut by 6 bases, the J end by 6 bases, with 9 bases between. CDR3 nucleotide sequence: TGTGCCAGCAGACTCAGGGGCGAGCAGTACTTC. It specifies CASRLRGEQYF.

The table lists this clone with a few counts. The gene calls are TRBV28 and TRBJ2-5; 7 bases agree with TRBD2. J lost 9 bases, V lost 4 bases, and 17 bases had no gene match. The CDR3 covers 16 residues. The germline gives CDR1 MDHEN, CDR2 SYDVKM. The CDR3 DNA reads TGTGCCAGCAGTTCCCCAGAAGGAGCGGGACCCTCCGCCCAGTACTTC. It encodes CASSSPEGAGPSAQYF.

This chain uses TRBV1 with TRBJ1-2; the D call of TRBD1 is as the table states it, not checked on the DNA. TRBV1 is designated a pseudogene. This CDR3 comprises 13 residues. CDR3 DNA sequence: TGCACCAGCAGCCAAGACAGGGTCTATGGCTACACCTTC. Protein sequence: CTSSQDRVYGYTF.

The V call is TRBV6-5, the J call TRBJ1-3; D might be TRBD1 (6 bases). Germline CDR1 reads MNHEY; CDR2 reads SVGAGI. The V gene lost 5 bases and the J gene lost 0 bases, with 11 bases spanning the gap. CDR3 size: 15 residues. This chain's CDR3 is CASSPRGFSGNTIYF. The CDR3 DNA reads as TGTGCCAGCAGTCCCAGGGGATTCTCTGGAAACACCATATATTTT.

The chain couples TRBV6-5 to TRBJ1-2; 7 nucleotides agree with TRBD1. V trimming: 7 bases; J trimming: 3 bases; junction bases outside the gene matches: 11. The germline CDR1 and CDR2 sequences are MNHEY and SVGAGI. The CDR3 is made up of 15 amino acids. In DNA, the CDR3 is TGTGCCAGCACCCTGAGGACAGGTCTAGACTATGGCTACACCTTC. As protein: CASTLRTGLDYGYTF.

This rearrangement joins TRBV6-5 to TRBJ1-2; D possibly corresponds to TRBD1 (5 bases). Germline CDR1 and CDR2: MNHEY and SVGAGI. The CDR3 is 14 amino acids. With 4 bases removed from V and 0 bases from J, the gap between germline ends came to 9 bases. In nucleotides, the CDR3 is TGTGCCAGCAGTTCTCGACAGCCTAACTATGGCTACACCTTC. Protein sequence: CASSSRQPNYGYTF.